A single sample gave rise to the 5 T cell receptor beta chains below, sequenced in a study of blood T cell repertoires in COVID-19. Sequencing used immunoSEQ multiplex PCR; TCRdb keeps in-frame clones, though not all of them. The table includes fewer than 250,000 clones, around 86% detected once. Sequenced: PBMCs or T cells enriched from blood (not recorded which). These TCRs come from a young man in a cohort exposed to, infected with or recovered from COVID-19 (not recorded which).

This clone turned up a few times. The V call is TRBV6-2 or TRBV6-3, the J call TRBJ1-1; TRBD1 matches 8 bases. V dropped 2 bases and J dropped 1; count of bases not matched to a gene: 3. Germline CDR1 MNHEY, CDR2 SVGEGT. The CDR3 consists of 15 residues. The CDR3 reads CASSYHGQGNTEAFF. The CDR3 region has the DNA TGTGCCAGCAGTTACCACGGACAGGGGAACACTGAAGCTTTCTTT.

The gene calls are TRBV9 and TRBJ1-5, with a tentative D call TRBD1 (5 bases). The germline V gene has CDR1 SGDLS and CDR2 YYNGEE. CDR3 length equals 15 residues. V was clipped by 0 bases and J by 2 bases, with 9 bases between them. CDR3 amino acids: CASSVESGGNQPQHF. As DNA, the CDR3 is TGTGCCAGCAGCGTAGAATCGGGGGGCAATCAGCCCCAGCATTTT.

V is TRBV4-1 and J is TRBJ1-4; possible D gene TRBD1, 6 bases. Trimming took 5 bases from V and 8 from J, leaving 18 bases between them. The CDR3 has 15 amino acids. Germline CDR1 reads MGHRA; CDR2 reads YSYEKL. The CDR3 nucleotides are TGCGCCAGCAGCATAGGGGGTGGTAGTGAAGAAAAACTGTTTTTT. This gives the protein CASSIGGGSEEKLFF.

This clone appeared a few times. J is TRBJ2-7 and V is TRBV19, with D hard to call. The V end was cut by 2 bases, the J end by 1 base, with 6 bases between. The germline CDR1 and CDR2 sequences are LNHDA and SQIVND (reference sequence). The length of the CDR3 is 13 residues. The CDR3 reads CASSISSSYEQYF. The CDR3 coding sequence is TGTGCCAGTAGTATATCTAGTTCCTACGAGCAGTACTTC.

The rearrangement links TRBV5-5 to TRBJ2-1; the D is unclear. Deletions cut 0 bases from V and 10 bases from J, with 8 bases between. The CDR3 runs to 12 residues. Germline V lookup: CDR1 SGHKS, CDR2 YYEKEE (reference sequence). This CDR3 is CASSLARVEQFF. DNA of the CDR3: TGTGCCAGCAGCTTGGCTCGCGTGGAGCAGTTCTTC.